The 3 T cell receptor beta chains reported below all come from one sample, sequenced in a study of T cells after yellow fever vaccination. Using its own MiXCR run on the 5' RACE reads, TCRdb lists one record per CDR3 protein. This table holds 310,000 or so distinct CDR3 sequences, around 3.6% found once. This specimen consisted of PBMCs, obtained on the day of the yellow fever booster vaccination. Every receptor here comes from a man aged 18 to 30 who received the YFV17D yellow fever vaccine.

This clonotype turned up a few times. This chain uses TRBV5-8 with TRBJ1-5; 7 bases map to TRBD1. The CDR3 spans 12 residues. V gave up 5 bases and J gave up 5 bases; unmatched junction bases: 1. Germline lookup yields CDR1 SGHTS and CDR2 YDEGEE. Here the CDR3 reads CASRGGYQPQHF. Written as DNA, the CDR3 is TGTGCCAGCAGAGGGGGCTATCAGCCCCAGCATTTT.

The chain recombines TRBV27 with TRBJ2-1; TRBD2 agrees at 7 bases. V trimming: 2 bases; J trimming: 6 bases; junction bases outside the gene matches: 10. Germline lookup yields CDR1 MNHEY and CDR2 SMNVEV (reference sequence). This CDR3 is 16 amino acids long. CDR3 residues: CASSLNGGGIRNEQFF. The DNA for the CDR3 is TGTGCCAGCAGTTTAAATGGCGGGGGAATCCGCAATGAGCAGTTCTTC.

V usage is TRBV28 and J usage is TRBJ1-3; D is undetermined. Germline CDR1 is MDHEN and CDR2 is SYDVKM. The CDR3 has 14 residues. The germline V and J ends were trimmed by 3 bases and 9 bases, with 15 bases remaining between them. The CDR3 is CASSFGGVSSTIYF. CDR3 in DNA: TGTGCCAGCAGTTTCGGTGGCGTTTCTAGCACCATATATTTT.